This T cell receptor (beta chain) came from a study of CD4 T cells in relation to SARS-CoV-2 and coronaviruses. Study summary: ViraFEST: roughly 10-day antigen culture of PBMCs, then TCR beta CDR3 sequencing.

Profiled with immunoSEQ multiplex PCR; TCRdb holds only in-frame clones, not every one. The table shows just over 25,000 clones, with about 76% occurring only once. Unexposed donor CD4+ T cells date from about 2011-2018, before the COVID-19 pandemic. Isolation of CD4+ T cells took place after roughly nine days in culture. A few counts support this clone. Its antigen remains unknown. In germline, CDR1 is SNHLY, CDR2 FYNNEI. V shed 5 bases and J shed 5 bases, with 12 bases lying between them. The CDR3 loop spans 13 amino acids. This rearrangement joins TRBV2 to TRBJ1-2; D possibly corresponds to TRBD1 (6 bases). This TCR was sampled from a human donor in good health. Sequencing input: CD4+ T cells from PBMCs, cultured in vitro. DNA of the CDR3: TGTGCCAGCAGTTCCGGGACAAGTTATGGCTACACCTTC. Translation: CASSSGTSYGYTF. The full variable domain, in which reference TRBV2 and TRBJ1-2 provide the parts outside the CDR3, is EPEVTQTPSHQVTQMGQEVILRCVPISNHLYFYWYRQILGQKVEFLVSFYNNEISEKSEIFDDQFSVERPDGSNFTLKIRSTKLEDSAMYFCASSSGTSYGYTFGSGTRLTVV.